The next 26 T cell receptor beta chains were all read from a single sample in a study of blood T cell repertoires in COVID-19. Repertoires were generated with immunoSEQ multiplex PCR, while TCRdb's copy carries only in-frame clones and drops some. Seen here are 150,000 to 200,000 clones, 84% observed once, and the top ten hold less than 9%. Sequenced input: peripheral blood. Source of these receptors: a man aged 35 to 55 who had recovered from COVID-19.

This chain joins TRBV4-3 and TRBJ1-2; 11 bases agree with TRBD1. There are 15 residues in the CDR3. CDR1 and CDR2 (germline): LGHNA, YSLEER. J lost 3 bases, V lost 4 bases, and 4 bases had no gene match. The CDR3 DNA reads TGCGCCAGCAGCCCAGGGACAGGGGGAGACTATGGCTACACCTTC. Encoded protein: CASSPGTGGDYGYTF.

This chain connects TRBV4-3 to TRBJ2-7, with TRBD1 identical over 7 bases. The CDR3 contains 14 residues. Trimming removed 0 bases from V and 3 bases from J; junction bases left unmatched: 2. In germline, CDR1 is LGHNA, CDR2 YSLEER. The chain's CDR3 is CASSQDRTGYEQYF. DNA of the CDR3: TGCGCCAGCAGCCAAGATCGGACAGGCTACGAGCAGTACTTC.

This chain joins TRBV25-1 and TRBJ2-2, with 9 bases matching TRBD2. Germline V gives CDR1 MGHDK, CDR2 SYGVNS. V trimming: 1 base; J trimming: 4 bases; junction bases outside the gene matches: 7. CDR3 length: 17 residues. CDR3 protein: CASSEFGGLAVTGELFF. For the CDR3, the DNA is TGTGCCAGCAGTGAATTCGGGGGACTAGCTGTCACCGGGGAGCTGTTTTTT.

This clone has a handful of counts. The rearrangement links TRBV6-1 to TRBJ2-1; D call uncertain. V lost 2 bases and J lost 8, with 13 bases in between. The CDR3 is 14 residues long. CDR1 and CDR2 from the germline V gene are MNHNS and SASEGT. The CDR3, as DNA: TGTGCCAGCAGTGAAAGAGGCCCCGCCTATGAGCAGTTCTTC. It specifies CASSERGPAYEQFF.

The sample holds a few counts of this clone. This chain links TRBV20-1 with TRBJ1-4; no clear D. Trimming pared 3 bases from V and 5 bases from J, leaving 10 bases between. The germline V gene has CDR1 DFQATT and CDR2 SNEGSKA (reference sequence). The CDR3 runs to 13 residues. The DNA for the CDR3 is TGCAGTGCTAGTACGGGGAGCAATGAAAAACTGTTTTTT. This codes for CSASTGSNEKLFF.

This clone was detected only a few times. The chain combines TRBV5-8 with TRBJ2-5; no definite D call. Between the trimmed V and J ends, which lost 2 bases and 4 bases, there was a span of 12 bases. Germline CDR1 and CDR2: SGHTS and YDEGEE. The CDR3 extends over 14 amino acids. The CDR3 DNA reads TGTGCCAGCAGCTTTCGAGGCCAAATAGAGACCCAGTACTTC. Its protein is CASSFRGQIETQYF.

This clone was found many times. The chain recombines TRBV3-1 (or the pseudogene TRBV3-2) with TRBJ2-1; TRBD1 is a possible D gene (5 bases). This CDR3 comprises 14 residues. The germline CDR1 and CDR2 sequences are LGHDT and YNNKEL (reference sequence). V dropped 4 bases and J dropped 6 bases, with 13 bases sitting between them. CDR3 sequence reads: CASSPTTGSNEQFF. DNA of the CDR3: TGTGCCAGCAGCCCCACCACAGGATCCAATGAGCAGTTCTTC.

The table lists this clone with a few counts. V usage is TRBV7-8 and J usage is TRBJ2-1; TRBD1 matches 9 bases. After removal of 4 bases from V and 2 bases from J, the junction contained 6 bases not matched to a gene. Germline V CDR1 and CDR2: SGHVS, FQNEAQ. This CDR3 region has 16 residues. The CDR3 DNA reads TGTGCCAGCAGCTCCTACCGGGACAGGGCCTACAATGAGCAGTTCTTC. Protein sequence: CASSSYRDRAYNEQFF. The complete variable domain, with remaining parts taken from reference TRBV7-8 and TRBJ2-1, reads GAGVSQSPRYKVAKRGQDVALRCDPISGHVSLFWYQQALGQGPEFLTYFQNEAQLDKSGLPSDRFFAERPEGSVSTLKIQRTQQEDSAVYLCASSSYRDRAYNEQFFGPGTRLTVL.

This rearrangement joins TRBV9 to TRBJ2-3, with 8 bases aligning to TRBD1. The CDR3 is made up of 15 amino acids. The V gene end was trimmed by 2 bases and the J gene end by 0 bases; junction bases not matched to a gene: 2. CDR1 is SGDLS and CDR2 is YYNGEE in the germline V gene. CDR3: CASSVGQGSTDTQYF. As DNA, the CDR3 is TGTGCCAGCAGCGTTGGACAGGGAAGCACAGATACGCAGTATTTT.

The chain couples TRBV7-2 to TRBJ2-3, with TRBD2 matching over 7 bases. The V gene's germline CDR1 is SGHTA and CDR2 FQGNSA. CDR3 size: 16 residues. Trimming took 7 bases from V and 3 from J; bases not matched to a gene: 13. The chain's CDR3 is CASTEREGGPTDTQYF. The DNA of the CDR3 is TGTGCCAGCACCGAGAGAGAGGGAGGGCCTACAGATACGCAGTATTTT.

The chain employs TRBV6-2 or TRBV6-3 and TRBJ1-1, with D perhaps matching TRBD1 (5 bases). CDR3 length equals 18 residues. Germline CDR1 and CDR2: MNHEY and SVGEGT. Trimming left V 2 bases short and J 2 bases short, with 21 bases between. The CDR3, as DNA: TGTGCCAGCAGTTACGTAAGGGGACTATCCTCCGAAAACACTGAAGCTTTCTTT. It translates to CASSYVRGLSSENTEAFF.

V usage is TRBV5-1 and J usage is TRBJ2-2, with D unresolved. Trimming cost V 1 base and J 0 bases, with 13 bases left between them. Per the germline V gene, CDR1 is SGHRS and CDR2 is YFSETQ. CDR3 length: 17 residues. The CDR3 DNA reads TGCGCCAGCAGCTTGTGGGCGAGCCCTGCGAACACCGGGGAGCTGTTTTTT. This translates into CASSLWASPANTGELFF. Full variable domain (rest looked up from reference TRBV5-1 and TRBJ2-2): KAGVTQTPRYLIKTRGQQVTLSCSPISGHRSVSWYQQTPGQGLQFLFEYFSETQRNKGNFPGRFSGRQFSNSRSEMNVSTLELGDSALYLCASSLWASPANTGELFFGEGSRLTVL.

This chain joins TRBV11-2 and TRBJ1-1, with a possible D match to TRBD1 (5 bases). The CDR3 is 14 amino acids. V lost 4 bases to trimming and J lost 1 base, with 10 bases between them. Germline-derived CDR1 and CDR2 are SGHAT and FQNNGV. The CDR3 here is CASSYGDRNTEAFF. CDR3 coding DNA: TGTGCCAGCAGCTATGGCGACAGGAACACTGAAGCTTTCTTT.

This clone has at least ten counts. The V call is TRBV4-2, the J call TRBJ1-4, with a tentative D call TRBD1 (5 bases). CDR3 size: 15 residues. Trimming stripped 1 base from V and 7 bases from J, with 13 bases between. Germline values: CDR1 LGHNA, CDR2 YNFKEQ. In DNA, the CDR3 is TGTGCCAGCAGCCAAGGGCAGGGCCAAGGTGAAAAACTGTTTTTT. Encoded protein: CASSQGQGQGEKLFF.

The rearrangement uses TRBV29-1 and TRBJ1-1; possibly TRBD1 for D (5 bases). The CDR3 loop spans 12 amino acids. From germline, CDR1 is SQVTM and CDR2 ANQGSEA. V lost 7 bases, J lost 5 bases, and 14 bases lay in between. CDR3 bases: TGCAGCGCCCTTTCCAGGGATACTGAAGCTTTCTTT. It yields the protein CSALSRDTEAFF.

The V and J genes are TRBV4-3 and TRBJ2-1, with D perhaps TRBD1 (5 bases). V was shortened by 0 bases and J by 4 bases, with 7 bases between the two germline ends. The length of the CDR3 is 14 residues. Germline CDR1 is LGHNA and CDR2 is YSLEER. Written as DNA, the CDR3 is TGCGCCAGCAGCCAAGACAGGGTGTACAATGAGCAGTTCTTC. Protein sequence: CASSQDRVYNEQFF.

The V and J genes are TRBV4-2 and TRBJ2-7; maybe TRBD2 (7 bases). Germline CDR1 LGHNA, CDR2 YNFKEQ. The CDR3 runs 17 residues. V lost 0 bases and J 7 bases, leaving 22 bases between the germline ends. The CDR3 spells CASSQEPAEGGMSEQYF. CDR3 coding DNA: TGTGCCAGCAGCCAAGAACCCGCCGAGGGGGGGATGAGTGAGCAGTACTTC.

This chain links TRBV20-1 with TRBJ2-3, with 10 bases identical to TRBD1. Germline loops: CDR1 DFQATT, CDR2 SNEGSKA (reference sequence). The V gene end was trimmed by 3 bases and the J gene end by 1 base; junction bases not matched to a gene: 4. The CDR3 extends over 15 amino acids. CDR3 sequence reads: CSASDGQGGTDTQYF. CDR3 DNA sequence: TGCAGTGCTAGTGATGGACAGGGGGGCACAGATACGCAGTATTTT.

The V and J genes are TRBV7-8 and TRBJ1-1, with 8 positions matching TRBD1. CDR1 is SGHVS and CDR2 is FQNEAQ in the germline V gene. Unmatched junction bases numbered 15, after V lost 2 bases and J lost 4 bases. This CDR3 is built from 18 residues. The chain's CDR3 is CASSLLYDIGTGGTEAFF. The CDR3 DNA reads as TGTGCCAGCAGCTTATTATATGATATAGGGACAGGCGGCACTGAAGCTTTCTTT.

This clone was recorded many times. The chain couples TRBV5-5 to TRBJ2-2; D call uncertain. This CDR3 region has 12 residues. Trimming removed 5 bases at V and 3 bases at J, with 5 bases between. The V gene's germline CDR1 is SGHKS and CDR2 YYEKEE (reference sequence). In nucleotides, the CDR3 is TGTGCCAGCAGATCCGACACCGGGGAGCTGTTTTTT. This gives the protein CASRSDTGELFF.

J is TRBJ1-6 and V is TRBV9; possibly TRBD1 for D (5 bases). Germline CDR1 is SGDLS and CDR2 is YYNGEE. The CDR3 contains 16 residues. V was pared by 3 bases and J by 6 bases, with 16 bases between. CDR3 region: CASSAGGSVPNSPLHF. The CDR3 DNA reads as TGTGCCAGCAGCGCGGGGGGGTCGGTGCCTAATTCACCCCTCCACTTT.

The chain has TRBV6-6 and TRBJ2-7; a possible D gene is TRBD1 (5 bases). This CDR3 comprises 12 residues. Germline CDR1 and CDR2: MNHNY and SVGAGI (reference sequence). V gave up 6 bases and J gave up 6 bases, with 12 bases separating them. The CDR3 region is CASSPSGFEQYF. The CDR3 DNA follows: TGTGCCAGCAGCCCGTCAGGGTTCGAGCAGTACTTC.

This clone has just a few counts. V is TRBV5-1 and J is TRBJ2-1; TRBD2 agrees at 9 bases. The V gene end was trimmed by 1 base and the J gene end by 9 bases; junction bases not matched to a gene: 8. The CDR3 is 15 amino acids. CDR1 and CDR2 (germline): SGHRS, YFSETQ. Written as DNA, the CDR3 is TGCGCCAGCAGCTTGCAGGTAGCGGGAGACGGTGAGCAGTTCTTC. The encoded protein is CASSLQVAGDGEQFF.

The chain combines TRBV20-1 with TRBJ2-7; D ambiguous. The V and J ends lost 2 bases and 3 bases respectively, with 5 bases between them. Germline V lookup: CDR1 DFQATT, CDR2 SNEGSKA (reference sequence). The CDR3 is made up of 11 amino acids. The CDR3 here is CSARLNYEQYF. The DNA of the CDR3 is TGCAGTGCTAGACTAAACTACGAGCAGTACTTC.

This chain links TRBV4-3 with TRBJ1-1, with TRBD1 as a possible D gene (5 bases). The CDR3 runs to 13 residues. Trimming removed 1 base at V and 11 bases at J, with 14 bases between. Germline assignment: CDR1 LGHNA and CDR2 YSLEER. The CDR3 sequence is CASSQGTLKEAFF. CDR3 nucleotides: TGCGCCAGCAGCCAAGGGACACTAAAGGAGGCTTTCTTT.

The gene calls are TRBV7-2 and TRBJ2-1; 9 bases agree with TRBD2. J lost 10 bases, V lost 4 bases, and 8 bases had no gene match. Per the germline V gene, CDR1 is SGHTA and CDR2 is FQGNSA. The CDR3 contains 14 residues. In DNA form, the CDR3 reads TGTGCCAGCAGCTCGGCTGCTAGCGGGACGGAGCAGTTCTTC. Its translation is CASSSAASGTEQFF. The entire variable domain, with the rest obtained from reference TRBV7-2 and TRBJ2-1, is as follows: GAGVSQSPSNKVTEKGKDVELRCDPISGHTALYWYRQSLGQGLEFLIYFQGNSAPDKSGLPSDRFSAERTGGSVSTLTIQRTQQEDSAVYLCASSSAASGTEQFFGPGTRLTVL.